A single sample is the source of the 32 T cell receptor beta chains below, sequenced in a study of vaccination effects on CD4 cells after COVID-19. TCRdb's copy holds only in-frame clones and misses some; the assay was immunoSEQ multiplex PCR. The sample holds 40,000 to 45,000 clones, roughly 72% seen once. Their antigen targets remain unknown. Under the ViraFEST assay, PBMC were stimulated with viral peptide pools so that antigen-specific CD4+ T cells expanded. Sequencing was performed afterwards. Culturing for more than eight days preceded CD4+ T cell isolation. Nucleocapsid antibodies stayed negative before and after vaccination, showing no earlier SARS-CoV-2 infection. This specimen was CD4+ T cells from PBMCs cultured with SARS-CoV-2 spike peptides, taken before COVID-19 vaccination. The receptors come from a human donor who received a COVID-19 vaccine.

The chain combines TRBV6-6 with TRBJ1-3, with 8 bases lining up with TRBD1. CDR1 is MNHNY, CDR2 SVGAGI, per germline (reference sequence). There are 16 residues in the CDR3. V was pared by 6 bases and J by 0 bases, with 7 bases of the junction left unmatched. CDR3 loop: CASSQTGALSGNTIYF. The CDR3 DNA reads TGTGCCAGCAGCCAGACAGGGGCCCTCTCTGGAAACACCATATATTTT.

This chain joins TRBV12-3 or TRBV12-4 and TRBJ1-6; 9 bases map to TRBD1. V was clipped by 4 bases and J by 10 bases; unmatched bases: 2. The CDR3 runs to 13 residues. The CDR3: CASSWTGDSPLHF. The CDR3 DNA reads as TGTGCCAGCAGTTGGACAGGGGACTCACCCCTCCACTTT.

The V call is TRBV20-1, the J call TRBJ1-6; TRBD1 matches 7 bases. Germline V gene data show CDR1 as DFQATT and CDR2 as SNEGSKA (reference sequence). The CDR3 sequence is 14 residues long. The J segment lost 9 bases and the V segment lost 3 bases, leaving 8 bases of the junction unmatched. This CDR3 reads CSASRGDSGSPLHF. The DNA for the CDR3 is TGCAGTGCTAGTAGGGGGGACAGTGGTTCACCCCTCCACTTT.

The chain carries TRBV7-8 and TRBJ1-1; D unclear. The CDR3 is 13 amino acids. From germline, CDR1 is SGHVS and CDR2 FQNEAQ. The V gene lost 4 bases and the J gene lost 5 bases, with 11 bases spanning the gap. Here the CDR3 DNA reads TGTGCCAGCAGCTCCAAGATTGGAACTGAAGCTTTCTTT. Translated: CASSSKIGTEAFF.

DNA for the CDR3: TGCGCCAGCAGCGGGGGGCGGTTGGCCTACAATGAGCAGTTCTTC. The encoded protein is CASSGGRLAYNEQFF. V gene TRBV5-1 combines with J gene TRBJ2-1; D is possibly TRBD1 or TRBD2 (6 bases each). The CDR3 totals 15 residues. Per the germline V gene, CDR1 is SGHRS and CDR2 is YFSETQ. Trimming took 4 bases from V and 2 from J, leaving 13 bases between them.

This clone was found a few times. The V gene is TRBV10-3, the J gene TRBJ1-5; possible D gene TRBD1, 5 bases. V was cut by 8 bases and J by 5 bases, with 10 bases left in between. The CDR3 has 12 amino acids. The V gene's germline CDR1 is ENHRY and CDR2 SYGVKD. The CDR3 nucleotides are TGTGCCATCTTTCAGGGTTATCAGCCCCAGCATTTT. Protein: CAIFQGYQPQHF.

The CDR3 sequence is CASSQNSPLHF. The CDR3 DNA sequence: TGTGCCAGCAGCCAGAATTCACCCCTCCACTTT. The chain recombines TRBV2 with TRBJ1-6; no firm D call. The V end was cut by 6 bases, the J end by 7 bases, with 4 bases between. The CDR3 spans 11 residues. Germline V gene sequence: CDR1 SNHLY, CDR2 FYNNEI.

The chain recombines TRBV10-3 with TRBJ1-6, with 8 bases fitting TRBD1. The germline V gene encodes CDR1 ENHRY and CDR2 SYGVKD. The CDR3 has 15 amino acids. Trimming removed 2 bases from V and 10 bases from J; junction bases left unmatched: 7. CDR3 amino acids: CAISEIGQGASPLHF. The DNA for the CDR3 is TGTGCCATCAGTGAGATTGGACAGGGTGCCTCACCCCTCCACTTT.

The chain carries TRBV15 and TRBJ2-7; possibly TRBD1 or TRBD2 for D (5 bases each). Trimming pared 0 bases from V and 1 base from J, leaving 13 bases between. Germline V CDR1 and CDR2: LNHNV, YYDKDF (reference sequence). This CDR3 comprises 16 residues. The CDR3 spells CATSRDMGPGSYEQYV. CDR3 coding DNA: TGTGCCACCAGCAGAGATATGGGACCGGGATCCTACGAGCAGTACGTC.

CDR3 sequence reads: CATSDSSGTRLNYGYTF. CDR3 coding DNA: TGTGCCACCAGTGATTCTTCCGGGACACGACTTAACTATGGCTACACCTTC. V is TRBV24-1 and J is TRBJ1-2; maybe TRBD1 (6 bases). The CDR3 covers 17 residues. Germline CDR1 reads KGHDR; CDR2 reads SFDVKD. The V gene lost 2 bases and the J gene lost 1 base, with 16 bases spanning the gap.

The chain has TRBV5-8 and TRBJ1-4, with D unresolved. Between the trimmed V and J ends, which lost 6 bases and 7 bases, there was a span of 22 bases. This CDR3 contains 16 residues. Per the germline V gene, CDR1 is SGHTS and CDR2 is YDEGEE. The CDR3 DNA follows: TGTGCCAGCACCAAAGGAGTCGGTAGCACTTTTGAAAAACTGTTTTTT. Translation gives CASTKGVGSTFEKLFF. The complete variable domain, with remaining parts taken from reference TRBV5-8 and TRBJ1-4, reads EAGVTQSPTHLIKTRGQQATLRCSPISGHTSVYWYQQALGLGLQFLLWYDEGEERNRGNFPPRFSGRQFPNYSSELNVNALELEDSALYLCASTKGVGSTFEKLFFGSGTQLSVL.

This clone was seen more than once but under ten times. This sequence joins TRBV5-8 and TRBJ1-5, with D tentatively TRBD1 (6 bases). This CDR3 is 13 amino acids long. Germline-derived CDR1 and CDR2 are SGHTS and YDEGEE. Trimming pared 6 bases from V and 4 bases from J, leaving 11 bases between. CDR3 DNA: TGTGCCAGCACCGGGACACCTAATCAGCCCCAGCATTTT. This translates into CASTGTPNQPQHF.

V and J are TRBV3-1 (or the pseudogene TRBV3-2) and TRBJ2-2, with D tentatively TRBD2 (5 bases). There are 16 residues in the CDR3. Trimming removed 2 bases at V and 6 bases at J, with 16 bases between. The germline CDR1 and CDR2 sequences are LGHDT and YNNKEL (reference sequence). DNA for the CDR3: TGTGCCAGCAGCCAACTCGGAGGACCTCTGGCCGGGGAGCTGTTTTTT. Amino acids: CASSQLGGPLAGELFF.

This chain uses TRBV19 with TRBJ1-5, with TRBD1 identical over 9 bases. This CDR3 comprises 20 residues. Germline-derived CDR1 and CDR2 are LNHDA and SQIVND (reference sequence). V shed 2 bases, J shed 0 bases, and the junction held 14 bases outside the gene matches. CDR3 loop: CASSIPQTGTGPNSNQPQHF. The CDR3 DNA is TGTGCCAGTAGTATACCCCAAACCGGGACAGGGCCTAATAGCAATCAGCCCCAGCATTTT. Using reference TRBV19 and TRBJ1-5 for the parts outside the CDR3, the full variable domain is DGGITQSPKYLFRKEGQNVTLSCEQNLNHDAMYWYRQDPGQGLRLIYYSQIVNDFQKGDIAEGYSVSREKKESFPLTVTSAQKNPTAFYLCASSIPQTGTGPNSNQPQHFGDGTRLSIL.

This chain joins TRBV29-1 and TRBJ1-1, with unresolved D. Germline CDR1 is SQVTM and CDR2 is ANQGSEA. The ends were cut back, 5 bases at V and 1 base at J, with 8 bases in the middle. The CDR3 is 12 amino acids. The CDR3 coding sequence is TGCAGCGTTTTCCGGGGGAACACTGAAGCTTTCTTT. Translation: CSVFRGNTEAFF.

This rearrangement joins TRBV24-1 to TRBJ1-5, with 10 nucleotides matching TRBD1. The CDR3 extends over 17 amino acids. Germline CDR1 is KGHDR and CDR2 is SFDVKD. The ends lost 2 bases at V and 6 bases at J; junction bases unmatched: 9. CDR3 sequence reads: CATSDSGAGQGIQPQHF. Written as DNA, the CDR3 is TGTGCCACCAGTGATTCGGGTGCGGGACAGGGGATTCAGCCCCAGCATTTT.

V is TRBV5-5 and J is TRBJ1-1, with no clear D. Trimming shortened V by 2 bases and J by 0 bases, and 8 bases separated the two germline ends. Germline V gives CDR1 SGHKS, CDR2 YYEKEE (reference sequence). CDR3 length: 14 residues. CDR3 in amino acids: CASSFIPVNTEAFF. The DNA for the CDR3 is TGTGCCAGCAGCTTTATCCCTGTGAACACTGAAGCTTTCTTT.

This clone came up a few times. This chain uses TRBV7-2 with TRBJ1-2; no definite D call. In germline, CDR1 is SGHTA, CDR2 FQGNSA. CDR3 length: 16 residues. The ends were cut back, 1 base at V and 5 bases at J, with 17 bases in the middle. This CDR3 is CASSLGVGGSGYGYTF. CDR3 in DNA: TGTGCCAGCAGCTTAGGGGTGGGAGGGAGTGGGTATGGCTACACCTTC.

The V call is TRBV30, the J call TRBJ1-2; D gene ambiguous. V was pared by 2 bases and J by 4 bases, with 11 bases between. The CDR3 totals 13 residues. From germline, CDR1 is GTSNPN and CDR2 SVGIG (reference sequence). CDR3: CAWSRTVSYGYTF. The CDR3 nucleotides are TGTGCCTGGAGTAGAACGGTCTCCTATGGCTACACCTTC.

The chain uses TRBV19 and TRBJ2-3; maybe TRBD2 (5 bases). Trimming removed 3 bases at V and 5 bases at J, with 21 bases between. The CDR3 loop spans 17 amino acids. Germline V CDR1 and CDR2: LNHDA, SQIVND (reference sequence). The CDR3, as DNA: TGTGCCAGTAGTATCCCCCCCTTAGCGAGGTTGGAAGATACGCAGTATTTT. Translating gives CASSIPPLARLEDTQYF.

The table lists this clone with a few counts. This chain joins TRBV5-4 and TRBJ2-1; D might be TRBD2 (6 bases). The V and J ends lost 3 bases and 4 bases respectively, with 14 bases between them. CDR3 size: 15 residues. Germline CDR1 and CDR2: SGHNT and YYREEE (reference sequence). The CDR3 bases are TGTGCCAGCAGCTCCGGGACTCCAAATTACAATGAGCAGTTCTTC. Translating gives CASSSGTPNYNEQFF.

This clone has just one count. The V and J genes are TRBV4-1 and TRBJ1-4, with unresolved D. The germline V gene encodes CDR1 MGHRA and CDR2 YSYEKL. This CDR3 contains 17 residues. The germline V and J ends were trimmed by 1 base and 3 bases, with 15 bases remaining between them. CDR3 in DNA: TGCGCCAGCAGCCAAGTGTTCGGGGATGGGCCTAATGAAAAACTGTTTTTT. It encodes CASSQVFGDGPNEKLFF.

The chain joins TRBV5-1 to TRBJ1-2; D not resolved. CDR3 length equals 15 residues. With 4 bases removed from V and 0 bases from J, the gap between germline ends came to 13 bases. Germline V gene sequence: CDR1 SGHRS, CDR2 YFSETQ. The CDR3 nucleotides are TGCGCCAGCAGCCCCTTGAAACTCACTAACTATGGCTACACCTTC. This sequence encodes CASSPLKLTNYGYTF.

The chain combines TRBV6-5 with TRBJ1-6, with D maybe TRBD1 (5 bases). V gave up 2 bases and J gave up 9 bases, with 8 bases separating them. This CDR3 has 13 amino acids. The germline V gene has CDR1 MNHEY and CDR2 SVGAGI. The CDR3 here is CASSYTTVSPLHF. CDR3 in DNA: TGTGCCAGCAGTTACACGACAGTTTCACCCCTCCACTTT.

The V and J genes are TRBV21-1 and TRBJ1-2; the tabulated D call, TRBD1, remains unverified against the DNA. TRBV21-1 counts as a pseudogene. The CDR3 spans 13 residues. In DNA form, the CDR3 reads TGTGCCAGCAGCTACCCTCACAGATATGGCTACACCTTC. Its protein is CASSYPHRYGYTF.

The chain employs TRBV4-1 and TRBJ1-6; D unclear. Germline V gene data show CDR1 as MGHRA and CDR2 as YSYEKL. The V and J ends lost 0 bases and 0 bases respectively, with 15 bases between them. CDR3 length equals 19 residues. CDR3 nucleotide sequence: TGCGCCAGCAGCCAAGAAGTAATCTCCTCGAGCTCCTATAATTCACCCCTCCACTTT. This encodes CASSQEVISSSSYNSPLHF.

The table lists this clone with a count of one. J is TRBJ2-1 and V is TRBV5-1; 8 nucleotides match TRBD1. Germline-derived CDR1 and CDR2 are SGHRS and YFSETQ. CDR3 length: 15 residues. The J segment lost 4 bases and the V segment lost 0 bases, leaving 3 bases of the junction unmatched. CDR3 nucleotides: TGCGCCAGCAGCTTGGGGGGACAGGCGTACAATGAGCAGTTCTTC. Encoded protein: CASSLGGQAYNEQFF.

V gene TRBV14 combines with J gene TRBJ2-4; D is perhaps TRBD1 or TRBD2 (5 bases each). Germline CDR1 is SGHDN and CDR2 is FVKESK. V gave up 4 bases and J gave up 0 bases, with 25 bases separating them. The CDR3 loop spans 20 amino acids. In DNA form, the CDR3 reads TGTGCCAGCAGCCCCAGTCGGGGACCACCTAGATTCCTAGCCAAAAACATTCAGTACTTC. Its protein is CASSPSRGPPRFLAKNIQYF. The full variable domain, rest sourced from reference TRBV14 and TRBJ2-4, is EAGVTQFPSHSVIEKGQTVTLRCDPISGHDNLYWYRRVMGKEIKFLLHFVKESKQDESGMPNNRFLAERTGGTYSTLKVQPAELEDSGVYFCASSPSRGPPRFLAKNIQYFGAGTRLSVL.

This chain links TRBV7-8 with TRBJ2-3; perhaps TRBD2 as D (6 bases). The CDR3 has 14 amino acids. V was trimmed by 9 bases and J by 8 bases, leaving 21 bases between them. Germline V gene data show CDR1 as SGHVS and CDR2 as FQNEAQ. The CDR3 nucleotides read TGTGCCAGTTCTTCCGGGACTCCCGGCGGTACGCAGTATTTT. This codes for CASSSGTPGGTQYF.

This clone has a handful of counts. The chain uses TRBV7-2 and TRBJ2-2; 11 bases match TRBD1. Germline trimming cut 4 bases from V and 3 bases from J; bases unmatched to any gene: 4. The CDR3 loop spans 16 amino acids. Per germline, CDR1 SGHTA and CDR2 FQGNSA. CDR3 loop: CASSYRTGGYTGELFF. CDR3 bases: TGTGCCAGCAGCTATAGGACAGGGGGCTACACCGGGGAGCTGTTTTTT.

This chain uses TRBV11-2 with TRBJ1-1; TRBD1 is a possible D gene (5 bases). The germline V gene has CDR1 SGHAT and CDR2 FQNNGV. The CDR3 spans 12 residues. Trimming stripped 6 bases from V and 9 bases from J, with 14 bases between. In DNA form, the CDR3 reads TGTGCCAGCAGACCAAGCGGGACCCAAGCTTTCTTT. Amino acid sequence: CASRPSGTQAFF.

The chain links TRBV28 to TRBJ2-3; 9 nucleotides align to TRBD2. Looked up from germline, CDR1 is MDHEN and CDR2 is SYDVKM. The CDR3 consists of 17 residues. V lost 9 bases, J lost 2 bases, and 15 bases stayed unmatched. Written as DNA, the CDR3 is TGTGCCAGAGTCCCCACTCTTAAGCGGGAGGACACAGATACGCAGTATTTT. Its protein product is CARVPTLKREDTDTQYF.